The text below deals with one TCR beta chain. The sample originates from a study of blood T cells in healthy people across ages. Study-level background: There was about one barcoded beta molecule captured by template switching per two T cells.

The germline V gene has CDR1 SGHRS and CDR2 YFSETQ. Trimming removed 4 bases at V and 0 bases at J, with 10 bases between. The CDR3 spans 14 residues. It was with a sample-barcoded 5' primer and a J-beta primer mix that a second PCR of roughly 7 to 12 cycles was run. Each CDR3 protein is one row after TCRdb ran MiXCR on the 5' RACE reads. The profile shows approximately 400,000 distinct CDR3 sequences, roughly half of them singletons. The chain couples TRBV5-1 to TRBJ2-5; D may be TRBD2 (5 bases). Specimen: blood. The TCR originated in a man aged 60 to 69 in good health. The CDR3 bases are TGCGCCAGCAGCCTGGTAGCGAACCAAGAGACCCAGTACTTC. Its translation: CASSLVANQETQYF.